These T cell receptor beta chains were read from a single sample in a study of early T cells in non-severe SARS-CoV-2 infection. TCRdb reprocessed the 5' RACE reads via MiXCR and lists one record per CDR3 protein. The repertoire consists of 50,000 to 60,000 distinct CDR3 sequences, with under 7.5% occurring once and the leading ten covering around 3.9%. Sequenced: whole blood. These receptors came from an adult who was a healthcare worker with PCR-confirmed SARS-CoV-2 infection or an uninfected control (not recorded which). CDR3s include the opening cysteine and the closing phenylalanine or tryptophan. D genes are given only for firm matches. Clone size is stated in some rows and not others, as once, few, many or a class when expanded.

V	size	D	J	DNA	CDR3
TRBV20-1	many	.	TRBJ2-1	TGCAGTGCTACGGGGTCCTACAATGAGCAGTTCTTC	CSATGSYNEQFF
TRBV5-6	few	.	TRBJ2-3	TGTGCCAGCAGCTCCCCGTCCTCTACGAAGAGGGAGACGCAGTATTTT	CASSSPSSTKRETQYF
TRBV7-2	.	TRBD2	TRBJ2-1	TGTGCCAGCAGCATCAGGACTAGCGGGGGCTCCTACAATGAGCAGTTCTTC	CASSIRTSGGSYNEQFF
TRBV7-8	few	TRBD2	TRBJ2-3	TGTGCCAGCAGCGCGGTCCCGACTAGCGGGAACCCAGATACGCAGTATTTT	CASSAVPTSGNPDTQYF
TRBV12-3/TRBV12-4	few	.	TRBJ1-4	TGTGCCAGCAGGCCCTCGGGCGAAAAACTGTTTTTT	CASRPSGEKLFF
TRBV20-1	many	TRBD2	TRBJ2-1	TGCAGTGCTAGAGGGACTAGCGGGGGCCCCTACAATGAGCAGTTCTTC	CSARGTSGGPYNEQFF
TRBV12-3/TRBV12-4	.	TRBD2	TRBJ2-3	TGTGCCAGCAGTTTCGCTAGCGGGGGGGCCGGATCCTTAGATACGCAGTATTTT	CASSFASGGAGSLDTQYF
TRBV4-3	.	TRBD2	TRBJ2-3	TGCGCCAGCAGCCAAGAACTAGCGAGAGATACGCAGTATTTT	CASSQELARDTQYF
TRBV11-3	few	.	TRBJ2-1	TGTGCCAGCAGCTTAGTCCTAGGACCGGGACGCAATGAGCAGTTCTTC	CASSLVLGPGRNEQFF
TRBV7-6	.	TRBD2	TRBJ2-1	TGTGCCAGCAGCAATAGCGGGGGGGAGTCCTACAATGAGCAGTTCTTC	CASSNSGGESYNEQFF
TRBV9	few	.	TRBJ2-1	TGTGCCAGCAGCGTAGGACGGGGGAGGTACAATGAGCAGTTCTTC	CASSVGRGRYNEQFF